Listed below are T cell receptor beta chains from one sample, sequenced in a study of T cell responses to AZD1222 COVID-19 vaccine. Here immunoSEQ multiplex PCR was the method, and the copy in TCRdb shows in-frame clones only, minus some. Among 120,000 to 150,000 clones listed, 85% to 90% were seen once. The sample was peripheral blood, taken on day 0 of AZD1222 vaccination. The receptor source for this set is an adult in good health. Each CDR3 is given with its conserved first and last residue. D genes are given only for firm matches. Size is omitted from some rows. Given values are once, few, many or a class for expanded clones.

TRBJ1-1	NA	TRBV5-6	NA	CASSIMTVREAFF	TGTGCCAGCAGCATAATGACAGTTAGGGAAGCTTTCTTT
TRBJ2-1	NA	TRBV9	NA	CASSADGNSYNEQFF	TGTGCCAGCAGCGCCGACGGAAACTCCTACAATGAGCAGTTCTTC
TRBJ1-2	NA	TRBV6-9	NA	CASSYSFGTASAYGYTF	TGTGCCAGCAGTTATTCGTTTGGGACTGCCTCGGCCTATGGCTACACCTTC
TRBJ2-2	TRBD2	TRBV25-1	NA	CASSEYSLAGDTGELFF	TGTGCCAGCAGTGAATATAGCCTAGCGGGAGACACCGGGGAGCTGTTTTTT
TRBJ1-2	NA	TRBV6-5	NA	CASVQTTTYYGYTF	TGTGCCAGCGTACAGACCACTACATACTATGGCTACACCTTC
TRBJ2-7	NA	TRBV12-3/TRBV12-4	many	CASSLLGQTSLGF	TGTGCCAGCAGTTTGTTGGGACAAACCTCTTTGGGCTTC
TRBJ2-1	TRBD1	TRBV4-2	NA	CASSQDETGGYNEQFF	TGTGCCAGCAGCCAAGATGAGACAGGGGGCTACAATGAGCAGTTCTTC
TRBJ2-3	TRBD2	TRBV10-2	NA	CASSDSGAATDTQYF	TGCGCCAGCAGTGACAGCGGGGCCGCCACAGATACGCAGTATTTT
TRBJ2-7	NA	TRBV30	NA	CAWSGTDTYYEQYF	TGTGCCTGGAGTGGCACGGACACTTACTACGAGCAGTACTTC
TRBJ2-5	NA	TRBV28	once	CASTPPGYQETQYF	TGTGCCAGCACCCCCCCAGGCTACCAAGAGACCCAGTACTTC
TRBJ1-1	NA	TRBV6-5	few	CASTGFGTEAFF	TGTGCCAGTACAGGGTTCGGCACTGAAGCTTTCTTT
TRBJ2-7	NA	TRBV5-1	NA	CASSPAADNSYEQYF	TGCGCCAGCAGTCCCGCAGCTGATAACTCCTACGAGCAGTACTTC
TRBJ1-3	NA	TRBV7-2	NA	CASSLGGYSGNTIYF	TGTGCCAGCAGCTTAGGGGGTTACTCTGGAAACACCATATATTTT
TRBJ2-7	TRBD2	TRBV11-3	NA	CASSLGSSGSSHEQYF	TGTGCCAGCAGCTTAGGTTCTAGCGGGAGTTCCCACGAGCAGTACTTC
TRBJ1-6	NA	TRBV4-1	NA	CASSQEGQGSSYNSPLHF	TGCGCCAGCAGCCAAGAGGGGCAGGGGAGCTCCTATAATTCACCCCTCCACTTT
TRBJ2-1	NA	TRBV11-2	NA	CASSLAGYNEQFF	TGTGCCAGCAGCTTAGCGGGCTACAATGAGCAGTTCTTC
TRBJ1-6	TRBD1	TRBV6-5	NA	CASSYFSGTGTTPLHF	TGTGCCAGCAGTTACTTTTCCGGGACAGGGACTACACCCCTCCACTTT
TRBJ2-5	TRBD1	TRBV4-3	once	CASSQGQGAETQYF	TGCGCCAGCAGCCAAGGACAGGGGGCAGAGACCCAGTACTTC
TRBJ2-1	NA	TRBV7-9	NA	CASSPLTGTVRNEQFF	TGTGCCAGCAGCCCATTAACCGGGACGGTTCGAAATGAGCAGTTCTTC
TRBJ1-1	NA	TRBV4-1	NA	CASSQDQAGAEAFF	TGCGCCAGCAGCCAAGATCAGGCAGGCGCTGAAGCTTTCTTT
TRBJ2-1	TRBD2	TRBV28	NA	CASSRLPGLAGGNEQFF	TGTGCCAGCAGTCGACTTCCGGGACTAGCGGGAGGGAATGAGCAGTTCTTC
TRBJ2-2	TRBD2	TRBV9	NA	CASSAGLAGGSGTGELFF	TGTGCCAGCAGCGCGGGACTAGCGGGAGGGTCGGGCACCGGGGAGCTGTTTTTT
TRBJ2-2	NA	TRBV5-6	NA	CASSLSPTGELFF	TGTGCCAGCAGCTTGAGTCCCACCGGGGAGCTGTTTTTT
TRBJ2-7	NA	TRBV10-2	NA	CASRESLFDPYEQYF	TGCGCCAGCAGAGAAAGCTTATTTGACCCCTACGAGCAGTACTTC
TRBJ2-1	NA	TRBV10-3	NA	CAISSPRTWQFF	TGTGCCATCAGCTCTCCCCGGACGTGGCAGTTCTTC
TRBJ1-4	NA	TRBV3-1/TRBV3-2	once	CASSQDEGRRANEKLFF	TGTGCCAGCAGCCAAGACGAGGGACGACGAGCTAATGAAAAACTGTTTTTT
TRBJ1-5	NA	TRBV9	NA	CASSVGGVGNQPQHF	TGTGCCAGCAGCGTAGGGGGGGTAGGCAATCAGCCCCAGCATTTT
TRBJ2-7	NA	TRBV4-2	few	CASSQDIERSYEQYF	TGTGCCAGCAGCCAAGATATTGAGCGCTCCTACGAGCAGTACTTC
TRBJ2-5	NA	TRBV5-4	NA	CASSTHRVGETQYF	TGTGCCAGCAGCACCCACAGGGTGGGAGAGACCCAGTACTTC
TRBJ2-2	NA	TRBV3-1/TRBV3-2	few	CASSRDSGELFF	TGTGCCAGCAGCCGGGACTCCGGGGAGCTGTTTTTT
TRBJ1-1	NA	TRBV7-3	NA	CASSLIHDSPEAFF	TGTGCCAGCAGCTTAATACACGACAGCCCTGAAGCTTTCTTT
TRBJ1-5	NA	TRBV27	NA	CASSLYQLQPQHF	TGTGCCAGCAGTTTATACCAGCTCCAGCCCCAGCATTTT
TRBJ1-3	NA	TRBV3-1/TRBV3-2	NA	CASSQLSGSGNTIYF	TGTGCCAGCAGCCAATTGAGTGGCTCTGGAAACACCATATATTTT
TRBJ1-6	NA	TRBV5-1	NA	CASSLAVGSSYNSPLHF	TGCGCCAGCAGCTTGGCCGTCGGGAGCTCCTATAATTCACCCCTCCACTTT
TRBJ2-1	NA	TRBV28	NA	CASSSGDVSGGEQFF	TGTGCCAGCAGTTCAGGCGACGTTAGCGGCGGTGAGCAGTTCTTC
TRBJ2-1	TRBD2	TRBV5-1	NA	CASGPSGSYNEQFF	TGCGCCAGCGGGCCTAGCGGGAGTTACAATGAGCAGTTCTTC
TRBJ2-1	NA	TRBV18	NA	CASQGRVYNEQFF	TGTGCCAGCCAGGGTCGGGTTTACAATGAGCAGTTCTTC
TRBJ1-5	NA	TRBV7-6	NA	CASSLLAGGQPQHF	TGTGCCAGCAGCTTATTAGCGGGGGGTCAGCCCCAGCATTTT
TRBJ1-2	NA	TRBV4-2	few	CASSPRREAAYGYTF	TGTGCCAGCAGCCCCAGAAGAGAGGCAGCCTATGGCTACACCTTC
TRBJ2-5	NA	TRBV5-1	NA	CASSLGAQGETQYF	TGCGCCAGCAGCTTGGGAGCCCAGGGTGAGACCCAGTACTTC
TRBJ1-2	NA	TRBV18	NA	CASSLDSTYGYTF	TGTGCCAGCTCACTGGACAGCACCTATGGCTACACCTTC
TRBJ2-6	NA	TRBV19	NA	CASSIQGSSGANVLTF	TGTGCCAGTAGTATACAGGGCAGCTCTGGGGCCAACGTCCTGACTTTC
TRBJ2-1	TRBD1	TRBV6-5	NA	CASMGTGTDEQFF	TGTGCCAGCATGGGGACAGGGACGGATGAGCAGTTCTTC
TRBJ2-2	TRBD2	TRBV5-1	NA	CASSLEAGGDYTGELFF	TGCGCCAGCAGCTTGGAAGCGGGAGGGGATTACACCGGGGAGCTGTTTTTT
TRBJ2-5	TRBD2	TRBV5-1	NA	CASSPGTSGQETQYF	TGCGCCAGCAGTCCCGGGACTAGCGGCCAAGAGACCCAGTACTTC
TRBJ1-6	NA	TRBV27	NA	CASSLSLGGNSPLHF	TGTGCCAGCAGTTTATCGCTGGGGGGGAATTCACCCCTCCACTTT
TRBJ2-7	TRBD2	TRBV7-9	NA	CASRPVAGGSSYEQYF	TGTGCCAGCAGGCCCGTAGCGGGAGGGAGCTCCTACGAGCAGTACTTC
TRBJ2-7	NA	TRBV9	NA	CASSPEAASSYEQYF	TGTGCCAGCAGCCCCGAGGCTGCGAGCTCCTACGAGCAGTACTTC
TRBJ2-2	TRBD2	TRBV7-9	NA	CASSSKSGRASGELFF	TGTGCCAGCAGCTCCAAAAGCGGGAGGGCCTCCGGGGAGCTGTTTTTT
TRBJ1-2	NA	TRBV3-1/TRBV3-2	NA	CASSLAGINYGYTF	TGTGCCAGCAGCCTCGCCGGGATCAACTATGGCTACACCTTC
TRBJ1-5	TRBD1	TRBV3-1/TRBV3-2	NA	CASSLGTGDQPQHF	TGTGCCAGCAGCCTCGGGACAGGGGATCAGCCCCAGCATTTT
TRBJ2-3	TRBD2	TRBV5-4	NA	CASSSARLAASTDTQYF	TGTGCCAGCAGCTCGGCCCGACTAGCGGCCAGCACAGATACGCAGTATTTT
TRBJ1-1	NA	TRBV6-4	once	CASREQGHTEAFF	TGTGCCAGCAGAGAACAGGGACACACTGAAGCTTTCTTT
TRBJ1-1	NA	TRBV12-3/TRBV12-4	NA	CASSFRENTEAFF	TGTGCCAGCAGTTTCCGGGAGAACACTGAAGCTTTCTTT